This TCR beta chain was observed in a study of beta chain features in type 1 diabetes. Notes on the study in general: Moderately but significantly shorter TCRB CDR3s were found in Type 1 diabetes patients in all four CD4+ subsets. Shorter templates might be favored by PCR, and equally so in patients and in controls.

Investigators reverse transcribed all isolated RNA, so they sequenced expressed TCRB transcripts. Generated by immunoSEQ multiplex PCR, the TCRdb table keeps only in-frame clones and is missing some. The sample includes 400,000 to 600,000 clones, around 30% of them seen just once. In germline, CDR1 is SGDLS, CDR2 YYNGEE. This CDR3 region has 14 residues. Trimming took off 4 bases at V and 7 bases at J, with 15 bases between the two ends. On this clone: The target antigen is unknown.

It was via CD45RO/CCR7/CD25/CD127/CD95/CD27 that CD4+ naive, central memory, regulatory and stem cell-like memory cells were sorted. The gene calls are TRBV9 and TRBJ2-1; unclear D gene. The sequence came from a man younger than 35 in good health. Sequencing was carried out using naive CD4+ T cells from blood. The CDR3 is CASSPQIRANEQFF. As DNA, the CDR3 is TGTGCCAGCAGCCCTCAAATCCGAGCTAATGAGCAGTTCTTC.